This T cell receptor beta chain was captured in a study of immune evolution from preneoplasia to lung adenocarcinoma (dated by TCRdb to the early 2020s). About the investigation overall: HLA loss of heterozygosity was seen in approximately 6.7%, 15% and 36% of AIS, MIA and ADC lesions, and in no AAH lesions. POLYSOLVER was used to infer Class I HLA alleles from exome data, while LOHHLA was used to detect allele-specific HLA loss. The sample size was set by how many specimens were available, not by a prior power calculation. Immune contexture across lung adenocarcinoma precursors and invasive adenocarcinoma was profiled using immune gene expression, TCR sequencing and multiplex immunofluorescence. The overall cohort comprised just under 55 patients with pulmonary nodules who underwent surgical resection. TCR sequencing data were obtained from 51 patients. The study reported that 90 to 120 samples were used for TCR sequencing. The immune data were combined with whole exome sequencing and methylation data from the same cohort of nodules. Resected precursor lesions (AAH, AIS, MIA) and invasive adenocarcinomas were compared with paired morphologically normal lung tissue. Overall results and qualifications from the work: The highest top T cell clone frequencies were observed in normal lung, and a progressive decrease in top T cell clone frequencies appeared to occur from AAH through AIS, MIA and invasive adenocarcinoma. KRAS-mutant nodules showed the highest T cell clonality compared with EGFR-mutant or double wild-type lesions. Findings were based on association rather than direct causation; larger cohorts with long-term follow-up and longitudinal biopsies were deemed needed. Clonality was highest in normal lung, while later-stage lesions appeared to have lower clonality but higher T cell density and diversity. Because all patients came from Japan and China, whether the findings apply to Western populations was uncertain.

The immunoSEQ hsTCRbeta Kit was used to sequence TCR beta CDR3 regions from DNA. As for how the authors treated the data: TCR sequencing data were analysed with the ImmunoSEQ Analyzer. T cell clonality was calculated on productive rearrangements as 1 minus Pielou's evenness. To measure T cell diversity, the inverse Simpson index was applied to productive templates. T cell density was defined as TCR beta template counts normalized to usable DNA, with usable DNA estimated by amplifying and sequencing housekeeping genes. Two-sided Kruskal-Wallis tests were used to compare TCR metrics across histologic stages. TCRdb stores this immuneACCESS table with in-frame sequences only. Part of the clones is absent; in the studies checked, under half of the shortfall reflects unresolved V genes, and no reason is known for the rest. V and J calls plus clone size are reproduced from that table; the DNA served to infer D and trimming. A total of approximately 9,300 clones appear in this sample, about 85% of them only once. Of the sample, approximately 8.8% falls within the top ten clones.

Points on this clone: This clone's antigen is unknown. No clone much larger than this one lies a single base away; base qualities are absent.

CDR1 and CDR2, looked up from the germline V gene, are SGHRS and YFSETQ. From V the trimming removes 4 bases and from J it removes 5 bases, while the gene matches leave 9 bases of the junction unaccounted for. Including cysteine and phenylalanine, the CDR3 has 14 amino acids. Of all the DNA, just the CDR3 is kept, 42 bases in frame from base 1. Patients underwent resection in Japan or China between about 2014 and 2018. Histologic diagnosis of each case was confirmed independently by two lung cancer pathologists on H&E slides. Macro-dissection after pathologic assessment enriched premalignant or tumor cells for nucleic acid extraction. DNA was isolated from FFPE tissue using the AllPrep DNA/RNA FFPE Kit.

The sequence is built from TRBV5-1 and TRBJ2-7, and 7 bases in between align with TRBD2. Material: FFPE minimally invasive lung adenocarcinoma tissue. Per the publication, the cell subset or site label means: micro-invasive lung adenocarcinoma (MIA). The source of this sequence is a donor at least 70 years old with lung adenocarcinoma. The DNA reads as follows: TGCGCCAGCAGCCTGGGAGGGGTGGTAGACGAGCAGTACTTC. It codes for CASSLGGVVDEQYF.